This is a list of T cell receptor beta chains from one sample in a study of T-cell memory formation after mild COVID-19. TCRdb reanalysed the 5' RACE reads using MiXCR and keeps one entry per CDR3 protein. Of some 330,000 distinct CDR3 sequences detected, roughly 21% appear once; the ten largest clones hold approximately 13%. The sample taken for sequencing was PBMCs or a T cell subset sorted from them (not recorded which). These receptors were obtained from an adult woman who had mild COVID-19 (a few samples of this study predate the infection). Cell type and time point are not known. CDR3s leave out the opening cysteine and the closing phenylalanine or tryptophan. D genes are given only for firm matches. Where a row states a size, it is once, few, many or the class of an expanded clone; other rows omit it.

12 few - TRBV4-3 ASSQERQVTEAF
14 few - TRBV7-6 ASSLATGLRGEKLF
11 - - TRBV12-3/TRBV12-4 ASSLTTGTSVE
12 few - TRBV20-1 SARDPRSSTEAF
13 - TRBD1 TRBV5-1 ASSYGQGRVHEQY
15 few - TRBV6-5 ASKFRVFGGISETQY
11 few - TRBV5-4 ASSASQGHEQF
10 few TRBD1 TRBV24-1 ATWDSDNEQF
10 - - TRBV30 AWQGFGQPQH
13 - - TRBV5-1 ASSLWAGEGGEQY
13 - - TRBV12-3/TRBV12-4 ASSLGGARGTEAF
12 few TRBD2 TRBV7-6 ASSFGGSRDTQY
13 few TRBD2 TRBV6-5 ASSVAGASTDTQY
13 - - TRBV5-1 ASSLMPGAIYEQY
13 few - TRBV6-5 ASSRGGVHTDTQY
16 - TRBD2 TRBV4-2 ASSQGGTSGRAYNEQF
9 - - TRBV10-2 ASSAPTEAF
12 - - TRBV19 ASSIVSINQPQH
11 many - TRBV6-5 ASGVKWGDIQY
14 few TRBD1 TRBV29-1 SVEDYLRDSYNEQF
12 - - TRBV10-3 AISTIGGSYEQY
13 - - TRBV7-8 ASSLDLARAETQY
14 many TRBD1 TRBV11-2 ASSLDPGQGYNEQF
13 few TRBD2 TRBV9 ASSGGTSGGSEQF
14 few TRBD1 TRBV5-4 ASSRTTGDVKNIQY
11 - - TRBV27 ASAVAEGNEQF
13 - - TRBV9 ASSLETFQGNEQF
11 - - TRBV7-9 ASSSSLNTEAF
14 many - TRBV5-1 ASSQGLLRGTDTQY
9 many - TRBV18 ASSDQETQY
11 many - TRBV12-3/TRBV12-4 ASGVEKNTEAF
13 - - TRBV5-1 ASSYRASGPETQY
14 - - TRBV7-3 ASSLGGAYGLSPLH
14 many - TRBV2 ASSELAVTSTDTQY
11 - - TRBV19 ASSILIYNEQF
16 - - TRBV12-3/TRBV12-4 ASSFGRPKVAGQIEAF
15 few TRBD2 TRBV5-4 ASSLASGGAGKLTQY
13 - TRBD2 TRBV4-1 ASSPSSGSSYEQY
13 - TRBD1 TRBV24-1 ATSDLGTGGETQY
11 once - TRBV5-5 ASSFPGKDTQY
13 - - TRBV20-1 SAWDTHSYNSPLH
14 - TRBD1 TRBV5-1 ASSPEGTGADTEAF
10 - - TRBV12-3/TRBV12-4 ASSSYEGTQY